The clone carrying this T cell receptor (beta chain) has a handful of counts. Its specificity is not known. The source of the sample is a study of identical twins. Germline V gene lookup returns CDR1 LGHDT and CDR2 YNNKEL (reference sequence). Losses at the gene ends were 8 bases for V and 0 bases for J; bases not matched to a gene: 6. CDR3 length equals 16 residues. Study-wide points: Twins shared beta out-of-frame sequences in excess, but this excess was weaker. Conclusions were drawn cross-sectionally by statistical analysis, without following the same donors.

Unique molecular identifiers were present on the cDNA, which also gained a universal primer site by template switching. TCRdb re-analysed the 5' RACE reads in MiXCR, keeping a single row per CDR3 protein. The table records fewer than 550,000 distinct CDR3 sequences, 15% of them present only once. These records were also assigned to another study, of yellow fever vaccine responses in identical twins.

This TCR derives from a young woman in good health. The V and J genes are TRBV3-1 and TRBJ2-1; 11 nucleotides line up with TRBD2. The sample was CD4+ T cells sorted from blood. CDR3 amino acids: CASGVAGGFSYNEQFF. In DNA, the CDR3 is TGTGCCAGCGGGGTAGCGGGAGGGTTCTCCTACAATGAGCAGTTCTTC.